The entry that follows covers one TCR beta chain sequence. Its cognate antigen is unknown. These data belong to a study of T-cell memory formation after mild COVID-19. Constant-segment primers were used for 5'RACE, and the resulting TCR alpha and TCR beta cDNA libraries carried sample barcodes and UMIs. Each CDR3 protein is one row after TCRdb ran MiXCR on the 5' RACE reads. The sample holds about 290,000 distinct CDR3 sequences, approximately 18% seen once. Study findings and constraints: The appearance of some responding clones in pre-infection memory suggested that cross-reactive memory joined. Most CD4+ clones that shrank were in CM and EM, while CD8+ ones turned up in EMRA. While clones contracting from day 15 to 85 were balanced between CD4 and CD8, later expanders leaned CD4+.

Germline CDR1 SQVTM, CDR2 ANQGSEA. Trimming removed 5 bases from V and 1 base from J, with 11 bases in between. The CDR3 has 13 residues. Sequenced sample: PBMCs or a T cell subset sorted from them (not recorded which). The receptor comes from a man between 18 and 35 years old who had mild COVID-19 (a few samples of this study predate the infection). Cell type and time point are not known. The rearrangement links TRBV29-1 to TRBJ1-1; the D is unclear. CDR3 in amino acids: CSVRSSENTEAFF. CDR3 sequence (DNA): TGCAGCGTTCGGTCTTCGGAGAACACTGAAGCTTTCTTT.